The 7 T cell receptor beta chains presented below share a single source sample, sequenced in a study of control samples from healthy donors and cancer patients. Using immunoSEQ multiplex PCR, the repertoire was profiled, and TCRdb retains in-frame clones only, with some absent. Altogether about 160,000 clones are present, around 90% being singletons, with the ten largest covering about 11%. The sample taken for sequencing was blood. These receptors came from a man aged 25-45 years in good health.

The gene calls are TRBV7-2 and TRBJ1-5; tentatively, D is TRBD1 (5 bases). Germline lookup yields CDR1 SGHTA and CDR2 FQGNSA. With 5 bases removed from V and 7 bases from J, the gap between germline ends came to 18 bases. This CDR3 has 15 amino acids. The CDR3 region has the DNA TGTGCCAGCAGCCAAGGGGAGGTTTTAATGCAGCCCCAGCATTTT. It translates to CASSQGEVLMQPQHF.

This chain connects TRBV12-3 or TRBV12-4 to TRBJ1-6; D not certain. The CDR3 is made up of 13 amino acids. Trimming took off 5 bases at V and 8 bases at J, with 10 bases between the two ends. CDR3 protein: CASSPQAYSPLHF. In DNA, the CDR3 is TGTGCCAGCAGTCCTCAGGCTTATTCACCCCTCCACTTT.

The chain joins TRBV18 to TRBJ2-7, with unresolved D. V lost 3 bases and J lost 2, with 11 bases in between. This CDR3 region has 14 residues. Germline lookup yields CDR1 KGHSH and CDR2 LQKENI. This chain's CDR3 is CASSPPGRPYEQYF. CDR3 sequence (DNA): TGTGCCAGCTCACCTCCCGGCAGACCCTACGAGCAGTACTTC.

The CDR3 here is CASSLGGTTIEQFF. The CDR3 DNA follows: TGCGCCAGCAGCTTAGGGGGCACCACTATTGAGCAGTTCTTC. The chain employs TRBV5-1 and TRBJ2-1, with 7 bases that match TRBD1. V lost 2 bases and J lost 9; bases outside the gene matches: 8. The CDR3 is 14 residues long. Germline CDR1 reads SGHRS; CDR2 reads YFSETQ.

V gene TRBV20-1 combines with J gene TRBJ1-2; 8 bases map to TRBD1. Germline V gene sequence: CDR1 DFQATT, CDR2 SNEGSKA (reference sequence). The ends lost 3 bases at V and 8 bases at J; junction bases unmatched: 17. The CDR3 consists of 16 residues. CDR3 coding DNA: TGCAGTGCTAGTCAAGGGGTTCTCGGACAGGGATGGGGCTACACCTTC. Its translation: CSASQGVLGQGWGYTF.

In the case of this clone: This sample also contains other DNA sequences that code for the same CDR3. As DNA, the CDR3 is TGTGCCATCAGTGAGTCCACAGATACGCAGTATTTT. Protein: CAISESTDTQYF. The chain is built from TRBV10-3 and TRBJ2-3, with D hard to call. CDR3 length: 12 amino acids. Trimming left V 0 bases short and J 2 bases short, with 0 bases between. The germline V gene has CDR1 ENHRY and CDR2 SYGVKD.

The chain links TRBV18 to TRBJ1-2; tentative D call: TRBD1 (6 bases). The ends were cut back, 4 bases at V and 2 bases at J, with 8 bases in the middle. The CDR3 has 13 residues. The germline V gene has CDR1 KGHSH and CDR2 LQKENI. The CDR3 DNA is TGTGCCAGCTCACGGGGGACAAACTATGGCTACACCTTC. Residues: CASSRGTNYGYTF.